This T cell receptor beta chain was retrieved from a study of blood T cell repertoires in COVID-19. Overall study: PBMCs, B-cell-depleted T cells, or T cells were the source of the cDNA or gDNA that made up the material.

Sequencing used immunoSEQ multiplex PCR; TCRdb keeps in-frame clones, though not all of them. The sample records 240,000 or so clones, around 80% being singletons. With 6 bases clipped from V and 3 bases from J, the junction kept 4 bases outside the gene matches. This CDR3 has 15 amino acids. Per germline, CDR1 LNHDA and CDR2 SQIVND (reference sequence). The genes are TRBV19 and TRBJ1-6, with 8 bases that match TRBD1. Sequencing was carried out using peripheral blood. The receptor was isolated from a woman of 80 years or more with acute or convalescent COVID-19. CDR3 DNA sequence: TGTGCCAGTAGGACAGGGGACTACTATAATTCACCCCTCCACTTT. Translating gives CASRTGDYYNSPLHF.